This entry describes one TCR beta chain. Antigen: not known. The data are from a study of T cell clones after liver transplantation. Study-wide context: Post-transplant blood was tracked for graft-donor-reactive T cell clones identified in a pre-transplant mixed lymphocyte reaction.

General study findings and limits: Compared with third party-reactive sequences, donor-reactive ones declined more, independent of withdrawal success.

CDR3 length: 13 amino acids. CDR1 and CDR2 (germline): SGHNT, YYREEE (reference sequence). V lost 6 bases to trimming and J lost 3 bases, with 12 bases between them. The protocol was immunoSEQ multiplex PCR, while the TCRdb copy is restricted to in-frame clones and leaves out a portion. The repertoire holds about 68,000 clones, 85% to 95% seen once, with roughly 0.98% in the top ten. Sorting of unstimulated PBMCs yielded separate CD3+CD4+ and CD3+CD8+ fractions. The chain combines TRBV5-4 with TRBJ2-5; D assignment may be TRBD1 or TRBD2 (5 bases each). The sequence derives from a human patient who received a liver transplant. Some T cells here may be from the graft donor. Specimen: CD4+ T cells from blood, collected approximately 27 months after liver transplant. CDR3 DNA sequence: TGTGCCAGCACCCCCGGGACGGAAGAGACCCAGTACTTC. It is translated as CASTPGTEETQYF.